The text below deals with one T cell receptor (beta chain). Antigen unknown. Cervical HPV DNA detected by MY09/MY11 PCR, typed by dot-blot. The sample comes from a study of T cells in women clearing cervical HPV infection. Study information: Controls' single incident HPV16 infection cleared within 12 months without precancer. With HLA typing for only a few women, HLA confounding remains possible.

Here immunoSEQ multiplex PCR was the method, and the copy in TCRdb shows in-frame clones only, minus some. This sample's table has tens of thousands of clones. Overall study findings and caveats: CIN3+ cases had significantly higher TCR repertoire richness than controls, but evenness did not differ.

The clonotype comes from a woman aged 18-69 years with a cervical HPV16 infection that either progressed to CIN3+ or cleared (not recorded which). The sequencing input was blood buffy coat.

The CDR3 is CASRGQEGVNEQFF. The DNA read from the CDR3 is TGTGCCAGCAGGGGACAGGAAGGGGTAAATGAG. The rearrangement joins TRBV2 to TRBJ2-1, with 8 nucleotides matching TRBD1. The CDR3 extends 3 residues past the end of the read, so its final part is completed from the germline J gene. The CDR3 sequence is 14 residues long. Per the germline V gene, CDR1 is SNHLY and CDR2 is FYNNEI. V shed 6 bases and J 7 bases; nucleotides not matched to a gene: 8.